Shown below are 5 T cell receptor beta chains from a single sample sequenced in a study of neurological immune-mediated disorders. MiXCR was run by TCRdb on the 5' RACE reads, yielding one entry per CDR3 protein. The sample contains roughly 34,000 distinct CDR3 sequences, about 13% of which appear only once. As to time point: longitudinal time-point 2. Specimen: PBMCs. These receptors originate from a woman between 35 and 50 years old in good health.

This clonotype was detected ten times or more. CDR3 region: CASSSWTGTNYGYTF. The CDR3, as DNA: TGTGCCAGCAGCTCCTGGACAGGCACTAACTATGGCTACACCTTC. This chain uses TRBV5-5 with TRBJ1-2; TRBD1 agrees at 7 bases. Trimming cost V 3 bases and J 0 bases; bases outside gene matches: 5. The CDR3 is 15 residues long. CDR1 is SGHKS and CDR2 is YYEKEE in the germline V gene (reference sequence).

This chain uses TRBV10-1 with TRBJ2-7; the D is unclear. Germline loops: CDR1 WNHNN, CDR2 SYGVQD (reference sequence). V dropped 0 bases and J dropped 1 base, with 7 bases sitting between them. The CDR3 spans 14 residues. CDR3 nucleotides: TGCGCCAGCAGTGAGTCCGGCGGATCCTACGAGCAGTACTTC. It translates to CASSESGGSYEQYF.

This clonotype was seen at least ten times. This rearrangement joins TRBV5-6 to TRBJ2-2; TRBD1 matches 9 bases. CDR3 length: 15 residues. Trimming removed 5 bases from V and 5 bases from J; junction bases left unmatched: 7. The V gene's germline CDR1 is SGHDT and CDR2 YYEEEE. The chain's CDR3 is CASRAGTGRTGELFF. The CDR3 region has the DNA TGTGCCAGCAGAGCCGGGACAGGGAGGACCGGGGAGCTGTTTTTT.

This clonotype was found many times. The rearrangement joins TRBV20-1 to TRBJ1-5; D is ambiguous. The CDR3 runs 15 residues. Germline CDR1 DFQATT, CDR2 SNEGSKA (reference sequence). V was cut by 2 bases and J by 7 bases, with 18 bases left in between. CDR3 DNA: TGCAGTGCTAGAAGGCCTCCACTCGAGCCCCAGCCCCAGCATTTT. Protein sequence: CSARRPPLEPQPQHF.

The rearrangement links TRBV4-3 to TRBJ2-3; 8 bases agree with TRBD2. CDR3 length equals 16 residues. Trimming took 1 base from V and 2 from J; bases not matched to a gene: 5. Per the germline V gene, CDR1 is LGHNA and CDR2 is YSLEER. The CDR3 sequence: CASSQVSGGPTDTQYF. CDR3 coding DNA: TGCGCCAGCAGCCAAGTGAGCGGGGGTCCCACAGATACGCAGTATTTT.